This passage covers 20 T cell receptor beta chains from one sample sequenced in a study of beta chain features in type 1 diabetes. Expressed TCRB transcripts were sequenced because the entire RNA isolate underwent reverse transcription. The table came from immunoSEQ multiplex PCR; TCRdb's copy has only in-frame clones and leaves some out. The sample has about 400,000 clones; roughly 13% are singletons. Input material: naive CD4+ T cells from blood. The source of these receptors is a man between 18 and 35 years old in good health.

This clone was seen more than once but under ten times. The chain is built from TRBV6-5 and TRBJ2-4; D remains ambiguous. The CDR3 length is 13 residues. Between the trimmed V and J ends, which lost 5 bases and 6 bases, there was a span of 11 bases. Per germline, CDR1 MNHEY and CDR2 SVGAGI. CDR3 in DNA: TGTGCCAGCAGTGCCCAGGTCGGAAACATTCAGTACTTC. This sequence encodes CASSAQVGNIQYF.

This clone has only a few counts. The rearrangement joins TRBV7-9 to TRBJ2-1; 11 nucleotides line up with TRBD1. This CDR3 is built from 19 residues. The J segment lost 0 bases and the V segment lost 4 bases, leaving 11 bases of the junction unmatched. Germline CDR1 and CDR2: SEHNR and FQNEAQ (reference sequence). The CDR3: CASSSHTWTGGNSYNEQFF. The CDR3, as DNA: TGTGCCAGCAGCTCCCACACTTGGACAGGGGGCAACTCCTACAATGAGCAGTTCTTC.

The chain is built from TRBV2 and TRBJ1-2, with D unresolved. Germline V lookup: CDR1 SNHLY, CDR2 FYNNEI. The CDR3 loop spans 10 amino acids. V dropped 3 bases and J dropped 6 bases, with 2 bases sitting between them. The CDR3 reads CASSDNGYTF. The CDR3 DNA is TGTGCCAGCAGTGACAATGGCTACACCTTC.

J is TRBJ2-1 and V is TRBV29-1; 8 positions match TRBD1. The germline V gene encodes CDR1 SQVTM and CDR2 ANQGSEA. CDR3 size: 14 residues. V dropped 5 bases and J dropped 1; count of bases not matched to a gene: 4. The CDR3 DNA sequence: TGCAGCGTTCCACAGGGGGATTCCTACAATGAGCAGTTCTTC. This gives the protein CSVPQGDSYNEQFF.

The CDR3 sequence: CAITGDSNQPQHF. CDR3 coding DNA: TGTGCCATCACCGGGGATAGCAATCAGCCCCAGCATTTT. The genes are TRBV10-3 and TRBJ1-5, with D unclear. The CDR3 covers 13 residues. Germline CDR1 and CDR2: ENHRY and SYGVKD. Trimming removed 7 bases at V and 0 bases at J, with 7 bases between.

The J gene is TRBJ2-1, the V gene TRBV13; 10 bases line up with TRBD2. CDR1 is PRHDT, CDR2 FYEKMQ, per germline (reference sequence). CDR3 size: 16 residues. Trimming at V came to 8 bases and at J to 4 bases, leaving 11 bases not matched to a gene. CDR3 nucleotide sequence: TGTGCCAGCTCCGAACCGGGACTAGCGTTATACAATGAGCAGTTCTTC. Translated, it gives CASSEPGLALYNEQFF.

This clone has just a few counts. The chain combines TRBV14 with TRBJ2-5; D is possibly TRBD1 (6 bases). CDR1 and CDR2 from the germline V gene are SGHDN and FVKESK. Trimming stripped 2 bases from V and 7 bases from J, with 26 bases between. The CDR3 runs to 18 residues. The chain's CDR3 is CASSQYGARDNRGGTQYF. The DNA of the CDR3 is TGTGCCAGCAGCCAATACGGGGCCAGGGACAATCGGGGCGGGACCCAGTACTTC.

This clone has a handful of counts. The V gene is TRBV29-1, the J gene TRBJ1-2, with TRBD1 identical over 7 bases. This CDR3 region has 12 residues. From germline, CDR1 is SQVTM and CDR2 ANQGSEA. Losses at the gene ends were 5 bases for V and 1 base for J; bases not matched to a gene: 1. In DNA, the CDR3 is TGCAGCGTTTGGGACAGTAACTATGGCTACACCTTC. Its translation: CSVWDSNYGYTF.

The rearrangement links TRBV7-2 to TRBJ2-7; perhaps TRBD1 as D (6 bases). This CDR3 has 13 amino acids. V was trimmed by 2 bases and J by 2 bases, leaving 7 bases between them. Germline V gene lookup returns CDR1 SGHTA and CDR2 FQGNSA. For the CDR3, the DNA is TGTGCCAGCAGCTTAACAGGGCCCTACGAGCAGTACTTC. Residues: CASSLTGPYEQYF. Variable domain in full (rest from reference TRBV7-2 and TRBJ2-7): GAGVSQSPSNKVTEKGKDVELRCDPISGHTALYWYRQSLGQGLEFLIYFQGNSAPDKSGLPSDRFSAERTGGSVSTLTIQRTQQEDSAVYLCASSLTGPYEQYFGPGTRLTVT.

This clone was observed a handful of times. The chain is built from TRBV27 and TRBJ2-7; 7 nucleotides align to TRBD2. The CDR3 consists of 14 residues. Per germline, CDR1 MNHEY and CDR2 SMNVEV (reference sequence). The V segment lost 9 bases and the J segment 2 bases; nucleotides outside the gene matches: 10. The DNA of the CDR3 is TGTGCCAGTACCCCCGGCGGGAGAGCCTACGAGCAGTACTTC. This gives the protein CASTPGGRAYEQYF.

This clone appeared many times. The DNA of the CDR3 is TGTGCCAGCAGTCGACTAGCTTGGCAGACCCAGTACTTC. Translating it yields CASSRLAWQTQYF. The chain has TRBV28 and TRBJ2-5; 7 bases fit TRBD2. Germline assignment: CDR1 MDHEN and CDR2 SYDVKM. Germline trimming cut 5 bases from V and 6 bases from J; bases unmatched to any gene: 6. The length of the CDR3 is 13 residues.

The chain combines TRBV11-2 with TRBJ2-1; D is possibly TRBD2 (6 bases). This CDR3 region has 15 residues. Germline loops: CDR1 SGHAT, CDR2 FQNNGV. The V end lost 5 bases, the J end lost 2 bases, and 13 bases lay between the germline ends. The CDR3 sequence is CASSRGTLTYNEQFF. Written as DNA, the CDR3 is TGTGCCAGCAGCAGAGGGACTTTAACCTACAATGAGCAGTTCTTC. The entire variable domain, with the rest obtained from reference TRBV11-2 and TRBJ2-1, is as follows: EAGVAQSPRYKIIEKRQSVAFWCNPISGHATLYWYQQILGQGPKLLIQFQNNGVVDDSQLPKDRFSAERLKGVDSTLKIQPAKLEDSAVYLCASSRGTLTYNEQFFGPGTRLTVL.

The chain recombines TRBV18 with TRBJ2-1; the match to TRBD2 covers 10 bases. The V segment lost 5 bases and the J segment 5 bases; nucleotides outside the gene matches: 6. The CDR3 is made up of 15 amino acids. In germline, CDR1 is KGHSH, CDR2 LQKENI. CDR3 region: CASSSAGTSDNEQFF. The CDR3 DNA reads as TGTGCCAGCTCATCGGCCGGGACTAGCGACAATGAGCAGTTCTTC.

The rearrangement joins TRBV7-3 to TRBJ2-5; no reliable D call. The V end was cut by 3 bases, the J end by 4 bases, with 12 bases between. Germline CDR1 SGHTA, CDR2 FQGTGA. The CDR3 extends over 14 amino acids. The CDR3 bases are TGTGCCAGCAGCTTCGCCTCGAGGTTAGAGACCCAGTACTTC. This sequence encodes CASSFASRLETQYF.

The chain employs TRBV12-5 and TRBJ2-5; 7 positions match TRBD1. CDR3 length: 14 residues. Germline loops: CDR1 LGHNT, CDR2 FRNRAP. The V gene end was trimmed by 5 bases and the J gene end by 6 bases; junction bases not matched to a gene: 9. This chain's CDR3 is CASGPDSGGKTQYF. The CDR3 DNA reads as TGTGCTAGTGGTCCGGACTCAGGGGGAAAGACCCAGTACTTC.

This sequence joins TRBV25-1 and TRBJ2-3; 9 nucleotides align to TRBD2. V shed 7 bases, J shed 0 bases, and the junction held 8 bases outside the gene matches. Per germline, CDR1 MGHDK and CDR2 SYGVNS. The CDR3 covers 16 residues. The CDR3, as DNA: TGTGCCAGCACTTCCCGGCGGGGGGGGAGCACAGATACGCAGTATTTT. Its translation is CASTSRRGGSTDTQYF.

The V call is TRBV5-1, the J call TRBJ1-1; tentative D call: TRBD1 (5 bases). This CDR3 is 13 amino acids long. V was pared by 6 bases and J by 6 bases, with 15 bases between. Germline CDR1 is SGHRS and CDR2 is YFSETQ. The CDR3 is CASIQTGEAEAFF. The DNA for the CDR3 is TGCGCCAGCATCCAAACGGGGGAGGCTGAAGCTTTCTTT. The whole variable domain, filled in from reference TRBV5-1 and TRBJ1-1, reads KAGVTQTPRYLIKTRGQQVTLSCSPISGHRSVSWYQQTPGQGLQFLFEYFSETQRNKGNFPGRFSGRQFSNSRSEMNVSTLELGDSALYLCASIQTGEAEAFFGQGTRLTVV.

This clone was counted once. This chain joins TRBV18 and TRBJ2-7, with 7 bases matching TRBD1. The CDR3 is 14 amino acids. The junction had 3 bases not matched to a gene; V was cut back by 4 bases and J by 0 bases. Per germline, CDR1 KGHSH and CDR2 LQKENI. CDR3 DNA sequence: TGTGCCAGCTCACGGACAGGACGCTCCTACGAGCAGTACTTC. It encodes CASSRTGRSYEQYF.

V usage is TRBV18 and J usage is TRBJ2-2; 12 bases fit TRBD2. Germline-derived CDR1 and CDR2 are KGHSH and LQKENI. This CDR3 has 17 residues. The ends lost 0 bases at V and 2 bases at J; junction bases unmatched: 1. DNA for the CDR3: TGTGCCAGCTCACCACCGGGACTAGCGGGCAACACCGGGGAGCTGTTTTTT. Amino acids: CASSPPGLAGNTGELFF. The variable domain in full, with the rest retrieved from reference TRBV18 and TRBJ2-2, is NAGVMQNPRHLVRRRGQEARLRCSPMKGHSHVYWYRQLPEEGLKFMVYLQKENIIDESGMPKERFSAEFPKEGPSILRIQQVVRGDSAAYFCASSPPGLAGNTGELFFGEGSRLTVL.

The chain uses TRBV27 and TRBJ2-5, with 15 positions matching TRBD2. The CDR3 runs to 16 residues. CDR1 MNHEY and CDR2 SMNVEV come from the germline V gene (reference sequence). V gave up 4 bases and J gave up 7 bases; unmatched junction bases: 7. The CDR3: CASSSGLAGGPGTQYF. DNA for the CDR3: TGTGCCAGCAGTTCTGGACTAGCGGGAGGGCCGGGGACCCAGTACTTC.